This TCR beta chain was profiled in a study of blood T cells in healthy people across ages. In this sample, this clonotype turned up a few times. Individuals who donated were healthy Caucasians from Russia aged roughly 6 to 95. V was clipped by 5 bases and J by 3 bases, with 10 bases between them. Germline loops: CDR1 KGHSH, CDR2 LQKENI. The CDR3 runs to 13 residues. The authors ran a second PCR of about 6 to 12 cycles using a sample-barcoded 5' primer and a J-beta primer mix. A template-switch adaptor containing 12 random nucleotides labeled each cDNA molecule. Each CDR3 protein gets one entry after TCRdb re-called the 5' RACE reads with MiXCR. Of 500,000 to 550,000 distinct CDR3 sequences in the sample, 24% are singletons; the top ten hold 7.5% to 9%. These data were also filed under a second study, of T cells of mothers and their children. That work states: All donors were healthy and Caucasian; they were a few mothers and their six children. For related and unrelated pairs alike, thymic selection shapes TCR recombination output similarly.

Sequenced: blood. The rearrangement joins TRBV18 to TRBJ1-1; D unclear. The TCR sequence derives from a boy younger than 18 in good health. The CDR3 loop is CASSSFSDTEAFF. Written as DNA, the CDR3 is TGTGCCAGCTCATCCTTTTCGGACACTGAAGCTTTCTTT.